This T cell receptor beta chain was documented in a study of blood T cell repertoires in COVID-19. Study summary: Collection of acute and convalescent COVID-19 samples took place in the United States, Italy and Spain. Sources were T cells, B-cell-depleted T cells, or PBMCs; the material itself was cDNA or gDNA.

This clone was counted a few times. Per the study methods: Estimates of nucleated cell counts were drawn from the amplification of reference gene primers. The table came from immunoSEQ multiplex PCR; TCRdb's copy has only in-frame clones and leaves some out. V, J and clone size are those of that table, while D and trimming were read from the DNA. The sample holds 25,000 to 30,000 clones; about 90% are singletons and the top ten take less than 3%. Germline assignment: CDR1 MGHRA and CDR2 YSYEKL. The junction had 10 bases not matched to a gene; V was cut back by 4 bases and J by 3 bases. The CDR3 has 16 amino acids.

Sample: peripheral blood. The sequence was collected from a human donor in a cohort sampled during active COVID-19. This chain uses TRBV4-1 with TRBJ2-7; TRBD2 aligns across 9 bases. The CDR3: CASSPFLAGTRYEQYF. CDR3 sequence (DNA): TGCGCCAGCAGCCCTTTCCTAGCGGGGACCCGCTACGAGCAGTACTTC.